Listed below are T cell receptor beta chains from one sample, sequenced in a study of blood T cell repertoires in COVID-19. Profiled with immunoSEQ multiplex PCR; TCRdb holds only in-frame clones, not every one. The data hold roughly 66,000 clones, with roughly 82% observed a single time. The source material was peripheral blood. Receptor source: a man in his sixties with acute or convalescent COVID-19. CDR3s include the opening cysteine and the closing phenylalanine or tryptophan.

j_call: TRBJ2-2; v_call: TRBV9; cdr3_aa: CASSTRDRGSGELFF
j_call: TRBJ1-2; v_call: TRBV6-5; cdr3_aa: CASRQGAGYTF
j_call: TRBJ1-1; v_call: TRBV24-1; cdr3_aa: CATSDGDRDTAFF
j_call: TRBJ1-4; v_call: TRBV15; cdr3_aa: CATSSDRTGKWEKLFF
j_call: TRBJ2-3; v_call: TRBV6-1; cdr3_aa: CASSEALSTDTQYF
j_call: TRBJ2-2; v_call: TRBV9; cdr3_aa: CASSAPKTGSVGELFF
j_call: TRBJ1-4; v_call: TRBV9; cdr3_aa: CASSAEGAGEKLFF
j_call: TRBJ1-1; v_call: TRBV30; cdr3_aa: CAWSPGDRGRMNTEAFF
j_call: TRBJ1-4; v_call: TRBV7-6; cdr3_aa: CASSLSRGTGGEKLFF
j_call: TRBJ2-3; v_call: TRBV30; cdr3_aa: CAWTDNTDTQYF
j_call: TRBJ1-2; v_call: TRBV3-1/TRBV3-2; cdr3_aa: CASSQDPVGLRNGYTF
j_call: TRBJ2-5; v_call: TRBV5-4; cdr3_aa: CASSLGRQETQYF
j_call: TRBJ1-2; v_call: TRBV2; cdr3_aa: CASSVGDWARLANYGYTF
j_call: TRBJ2-7; v_call: TRBV6-2/TRBV6-3; cdr3_aa: CASRPGGPPSYEQYF
j_call: TRBJ2-5; v_call: TRBV4-3; cdr3_aa: CASSQEEVAGGTRVRTQYF
j_call: TRBJ1-1; v_call: TRBV18; cdr3_aa: CASSQITFTTEAFF
j_call: TRBJ1-2; v_call: TRBV6-6; cdr3_aa: CASSYKGQENYGYTF
j_call: TRBJ1-2; v_call: TRBV19; cdr3_aa: CASSTPRTGLVYGYTF
j_call: TRBJ1-5; v_call: TRBV2; cdr3_aa: CASSVSRGNQPQHF
j_call: TRBJ1-2; v_call: TRBV13; cdr3_aa: CASSGQNYGYTF
j_call: TRBJ2-1; v_call: TRBV9; cdr3_aa: CASSVGQGGYNEQFF
j_call: TRBJ2-1; v_call: TRBV6-4; cdr3_aa: CASSDSLEQFF
j_call: TRBJ1-5; v_call: TRBV6-1; cdr3_aa: CASSEARGVNQPQHF
j_call: TRBJ1-5; v_call: TRBV9; cdr3_aa: CASSSQGSNQPQHF
j_call: TRBJ1-6; v_call: TRBV10-3; cdr3_aa: CAISTGSYNSPLHF
j_call: TRBJ1-2; v_call: TRBV5-6; cdr3_aa: CASSLGHQHNYGYTF
j_call: TRBJ1-4; v_call: TRBV30; cdr3_aa: CAWSEGGRGEKLFF
j_call: TRBJ2-5; v_call: TRBV18; cdr3_aa: CASSPKSSGLQETQYF
j_call: TRBJ1-4; v_call: TRBV30; cdr3_aa: CASRGQATNEKLFF
j_call: TRBJ2-7; v_call: TRBV4-3; cdr3_aa: CASSQDRITTYYEQYF
j_call: TRBJ1-2; v_call: TRBV19; cdr3_aa: CASSIPPGLGYTF
j_call: TRBJ1-5; v_call: TRBV10-3; cdr3_aa: CAISDRGSGNQPQHF
j_call: TRBJ2-1; v_call: TRBV2; cdr3_aa: CASRSPAGGRPEQFF
j_call: TRBJ1-1; v_call: TRBV30; cdr3_aa: CAWNDRGNTEAFF
j_call: TRBJ2-4; v_call: TRBV11-3; cdr3_aa: CASSLDPTGGRDIQYF
j_call: TRBJ2-5; v_call: TRBV11-2; cdr3_aa: CASSLGGQPPQYF
j_call: TRBJ2-5; v_call: TRBV9; cdr3_aa: CASSARLVLSGDSQYF
j_call: TRBJ2-2; v_call: TRBV24-1; cdr3_aa: CATSDPGAGGVTGELFF
j_call: TRBJ1-2; v_call: TRBV5-4; cdr3_aa: CASKAERPLYGYTF
j_call: TRBJ2-2; v_call: TRBV19; cdr3_aa: CASSTPTGTNTGELFF
j_call: TRBJ1-4; v_call: TRBV11-2; cdr3_aa: CASSLEPSRNEKLFF
j_call: TRBJ2-6; v_call: TRBV11-1; cdr3_aa: CASSFAGRGANVLTF
j_call: TRBJ2-2; v_call: TRBV5-1; cdr3_aa: CASSLTSSTGELFF
j_call: TRBJ1-5; v_call: TRBV19; cdr3_aa: CASSPGQKLSNQPQHF
j_call: TRBJ2-5; v_call: TRBV7-9; cdr3_aa: CASSRIAGGQETQYF
j_call: TRBJ1-4; v_call: TRBV7-2; cdr3_aa: CASSLGAAGEKLFF
j_call: TRBJ2-2; v_call: TRBV11-3; cdr3_aa: CASSLGQMNTGELFF
j_call: TRBJ1-4; v_call: TRBV14; cdr3_aa: CASSQDGARGRSSNEKLFF
j_call: TRBJ1-1; v_call: TRBV10-3; cdr3_aa: CAISEYTGTEAFF
j_call: TRBJ2-2; v_call: TRBV7-9; cdr3_aa: CASTLSGTNTGELFF
j_call: TRBJ2-3; v_call: TRBV18; cdr3_aa: CASSPLGQGLSDTQYF
j_call: TRBJ2-7; v_call: TRBV19; cdr3_aa: CASSISGGHSYEQYF